This TCR beta chain was obtained from a study of identical twins. Study-wide findings and caveats: Abundant beta clonotypes from cord blood bore fewer insertions; memory repertoires lacked this pattern. Invariant MAIT and iNKT cells may have partly biased zero-insertion analyses. Weaker excess twin sharing was seen among beta out-of-frame sequences.

Remarks on this clonotype: Its antigen is not known.

With template switching, a universal primer site was added, and the cDNA carried unique molecular identifiers. A single record per CDR3 protein comes from TCRdb applying MiXCR to the 5' RACE reads. Among more than 1.5 million distinct CDR3 sequences, more than 30% were seen once, and the ten largest hold less than 0.35%. CDR1 and CDR2 (germline): MGHRA, YSYEKL. The CDR3 is 16 amino acids. V lost 0 bases and J 0 bases, leaving 6 bases between the germline ends. Sequenced sample: cord blood. This chain joins TRBV4-1 and TRBJ1-6, with D hard to call. The receptor was isolated from a newborn girl in good health. The CDR3: CASSQEVSSYNSPLHF. CDR3 bases: TGCGCCAGCAGCCAAGAGGTCAGCTCCTATAATTCACCCCTCCACTTT.